One and the same sample provided the 23 T cell receptor beta chains below, sequenced in a study of shared T cell receptors in the human thymus. TCRdb's copy holds only in-frame clones and misses some; the assay was immunoSEQ multiplex PCR. Altogether about 380,000 clones are present, just under 95% being singletons, with the ten largest covering roughly 0.021%. The sequencing input was thymocytes. The receptor source for this set is a human donor.

The J gene is TRBJ2-7, the V gene TRBV27; unclear D gene. Trimming left V 0 bases short and J 10 bases short, with 7 bases between. This CDR3 region has 11 residues. Germline CDR1 and CDR2: MNHEY and SMNVEV (reference sequence). CDR3 loop: CASSLSGKQYF. As DNA, the CDR3 is TGTGCCAGCAGTTTATCGGGTAAACAGTACTTC.

This rearrangement joins TRBV9 to TRBJ2-3, with TRBD2 matching 7 bases. CDR3 length: 18 residues. The germline gives CDR1 SGDLS, CDR2 YYNGEE. V was clipped by 0 bases and J by 3 bases; unmatched bases: 13. The CDR3 loop is CASSVGGRAAGGTDTQYF. CDR3 in DNA: TGTGCCAGCAGCGTAGGGGGGAGGGCCGCTGGTGGGACAGATACGCAGTATTTT.

The chain employs TRBV19 and TRBJ1-5; unclear D gene. There are 14 residues in the CDR3. V was pared by 3 bases and J by 5 bases, with 11 bases between. Germline CDR1 reads LNHDA; CDR2 reads SQIVND (reference sequence). The CDR3 DNA reads TGTGCCAGTAGTATGGAGGGTACCGATCAGCCCCAGCATTTT. It is translated as CASSMEGTDQPQHF. The entire variable domain, with the rest obtained from reference TRBV19 and TRBJ1-5, is as follows: DGGITQSPKYLFRKEGQNVTLSCEQNLNHDAMYWYRQDPGQGLRLIYYSQIVNDFQKGDIAEGYSVSREKKESFPLTVTSAQKNPTAFYLCASSMEGTDQPQHFGDGTRLSIL.

The genes are TRBV29-1 and TRBJ1-2; maybe TRBD1 (5 bases). Germline CDR1 is SQVTM and CDR2 is ANQGSEA. Trimming pared 7 bases from V and 8 bases from J, leaving 23 bases between. The CDR3 loop spans 14 amino acids. The CDR3 DNA is TGCAGCGCCCTGGGGACCGACCTACTCGGGGGCTACACCTTC. Translated, it gives CSALGTDLLGGYTF.

This clone came up a few times. The rearrangement links TRBV14 to TRBJ1-1; TRBD1 matches 7 bases. The CDR3 is made up of 16 amino acids. CDR1 SGHDN and CDR2 FVKESK come from the germline V gene. The V and J ends lost 4 bases and 3 bases, in that order; junction bases with no gene match: 11. Here the CDR3 DNA reads TGTGCCAGCAGCCTCCGACAGGGTGCAGGGGACACTGAAGCTTTCTTT. This gives the protein CASSLRQGAGDTEAFF.

In DNA form, the CDR3 reads TGTGCCAGTAGGCCTTATATTCCAGGGGGGAGCAATCAGCCCCAGCATTTT. As protein: CASRPYIPGGSNQPQHF. The chain recombines TRBV19 with TRBJ1-5; 7 nucleotides agree with TRBD1. The germline V gene encodes CDR1 LNHDA and CDR2 SQIVND (reference sequence). V dropped 6 bases and J dropped 1; count of bases not matched to a gene: 12. The CDR3 consists of 17 residues.

This clone was seen just once. J is TRBJ2-2 and V is TRBV27; 13 bases agree with TRBD2. Germline CDR1 MNHEY, CDR2 SMNVEV (reference sequence). The CDR3 contains 17 residues. Trimming at V came to 5 bases and at J to 5 bases, leaving 8 bases not matched to a gene. Here the CDR3 DNA reads TGTGCCAGCAGTGCCCCCCTGACTAGCGGGAGGACCGGGGAGCTGTTTTTT. It is translated as CASSAPLTSGRTGELFF.

The chain employs TRBV27 and TRBJ1-5, with 10 bases fitting TRBD1. V lost 1 base to trimming and J lost 6 bases; unmatched junction nucleotides: 9. The CDR3 sequence is 17 residues long. Germline lookup yields CDR1 MNHEY and CDR2 SMNVEV (reference sequence). The CDR3 protein is CASSLLGTGEVSQPQHF. The CDR3 region has the DNA TGTGCCAGCAGTTTATTGGGGACAGGGGAAGTAAGTCAGCCCCAGCATTTT.

The V call is TRBV28, the J call TRBJ1-1; TRBD1 might be the D (5 bases). The CDR3 has 17 residues. Germline V CDR1 and CDR2: MDHEN, SYDVKM. Trimming cost V 3 bases and J 0 bases, with 17 bases left between them. In DNA, the CDR3 is TGTGCCAGCAGTTTCGTATCCAAAGGGGAGATGAACACTGAAGCTTTCTTT. This encodes CASSFVSKGEMNTEAFF.

The CDR3 loop reads CASGDGIRDEQYF. The CDR3 DNA is TGTGCCAGCGGGGATGGGATCAGGGACGAGCAGTACTTC. V is TRBV9 and J is TRBJ2-7; tentative D call: TRBD1 (5 bases). Germline CDR1 and CDR2: SGDLS and YYNGEE. V lost 7 bases and J lost 5, with 16 bases in between. The length of the CDR3 is 13 residues.

Note on this clone: The junction and the germline gene differ at one end; a read error may be behind it. V usage is TRBV5-1 and J usage is TRBJ2-2; D gene uncertain. Per germline, CDR1 SGHRS and CDR2 YFSETQ. This CDR3 region has 16 residues. In nucleotides, the CDR3 is TGCGCCAGCAGCCCACCCCAGACACCTAACAGCGGGGAGCTGTTTTTT. Translation: CASSPPQTPNSGELFF.

The chain is built from TRBV28 and TRBJ2-7; 13 nucleotides agree with TRBD2. Germline V gene sequence: CDR1 MDHEN, CDR2 SYDVKM. The CDR3 loop spans 17 amino acids. V shed 6 bases, J shed 5 bases, and the junction held 13 bases outside the gene matches. CDR3 sequence (DNA): TGTGCCAGCAGCTCCGGACTAGCGGGAGCTGGGTGGGACGAGCAGTACTTC. Its translation is CASSSGLAGAGWDEQYF. Drawing the rest from reference TRBV28 and TRBJ2-7, the complete variable domain is DVKVTQSSRYLVKRTGEKVFLECVQDMDHENMFWYRQDPGLGLRLIYFSYDVKMKEKGDIPEGYSVSREKKERFSLILESASTNQTSMYLCASSSGLAGAGWDEQYFGPGTRLTVT.

This clone occurred a few times. The chain has TRBV5-1 and TRBJ1-1, with D unclear. The CDR3 extends over 14 amino acids. Trimming took off 0 bases at V and 0 bases at J, with 6 bases between the two ends. CDR1 is SGHRS and CDR2 is YFSETQ in the germline V gene. CDR3 DNA: TGCGCCAGCAGCTTGGGACACCTGAACACTGAAGCTTTCTTT. Translated, it gives CASSLGHLNTEAFF.

The chain uses TRBV14 and TRBJ2-7; 10 nucleotides line up with TRBD1. The trim removed 2 bases at V and 2 bases at J, leaving 9 bases unmatched. Per germline, CDR1 SGHDN and CDR2 FVKESK. The CDR3 runs to 17 residues. The CDR3 sequence is CASSQFPPGQGTYEQYF. In nucleotides, the CDR3 is TGTGCCAGCAGCCAATTTCCCCCGGGACAGGGGACCTACGAGCAGTACTTC.

The gene calls are TRBV4-3 and TRBJ2-7; D is undetermined. The CDR3 contains 17 residues. With 0 bases removed from V and 0 bases from J, the gap between germline ends came to 15 bases. Germline CDR1 is LGHNA and CDR2 is YSLEER. This CDR3 reads CASSQDRWHSPSYEQYF. The CDR3 DNA reads TGCGCCAGCAGCCAAGATAGGTGGCACAGTCCCTCCTACGAGCAGTACTTC.

There are a few counts of this clone. Because the CDR3 is missing its conserved closing phenylalanine or tryptophan, this is likely a read error. The DNA is omitted, as the CDR3 cannot be located on it reliably, and the CDR3 follows TCRdb's listing. The chain carries TRBV2 and TRBJ2-7. The CDR3 region is 10 residues in length, termini included. The V gene's germline CDR1 is SNHLY and CDR2 FYNNEI. CDR3 region: CASSAGPWGI.

This rearrangement joins TRBV14 to TRBJ1-2; weak D call: TRBD1 (5 bases). V was shortened by 3 bases and J by 7 bases, with 9 bases between the two germline ends. The CDR3 runs 12 residues. Germline values: CDR1 SGHDN, CDR2 FVKESK. CDR3 DNA sequence: TGTGCCAGCAGCCAGGCGACAGCTGGCTACACCTTC. It specifies CASSQATAGYTF.

V and J are TRBV6-1 and TRBJ2-5, with 9 bases that match TRBD1. V trimming: 4 bases; J trimming: 5 bases; junction bases outside the gene matches: 14. Per the germline V gene, CDR1 is MNHNS and CDR2 is SASEGT. This CDR3 comprises 17 residues. CDR3 protein: CASSVQPTGQGTETQYF. In DNA form, the CDR3 reads TGTGCCAGCAGTGTCCAACCGACGGGACAGGGAACGGAGACCCAGTACTTC.

The rearrangement uses TRBV19 and TRBJ1-2, with 7 bases that match TRBD1. Germline assignment: CDR1 LNHDA and CDR2 SQIVND (reference sequence). This CDR3 has 12 amino acids. The trim removed 7 bases at V and 8 bases at J, leaving 7 bases unmatched. This CDR3 reads CASNEGARGYTF. CDR3 sequence (DNA): TGTGCCAGTAACGAGGGGGCGCGAGGCTACACCTTC.

The chain carries TRBV27 and TRBJ2-3; D is perhaps TRBD1 or TRBD2 (5 bases each). The V end was cut by 1 base, the J end by 0 bases, with 20 bases between. The germline gives CDR1 MNHEY, CDR2 SMNVEV (reference sequence). There are 19 residues in the CDR3. The chain's CDR3 is CASSLLATKGRISTDTQYF. The CDR3, as DNA: TGTGCCAGCAGTTTATTGGCAACCAAGGGACGGATAAGCACAGATACGCAGTATTTT.

The V and J genes are TRBV28 and TRBJ2-5; possibly TRBD1 for D (6 bases). The CDR3 spans 14 residues. V lost 2 bases, J lost 5 bases, and 12 bases lay in between. Germline values: CDR1 MDHEN, CDR2 SYDVKM. The chain's CDR3 is CASSLAGVRETQYF. The DNA for the CDR3 is TGTGCCAGCAGTTTAGCAGGGGTCCGGGAGACCCAGTACTTC. Drawing the rest from reference TRBV28 and TRBJ2-5, the complete variable domain is DVKVTQSSRYLVKRTGEKVFLECVQDMDHENMFWYRQDPGLGLRLIYFSYDVKMKEKGDIPEGYSVSREKKERFSLILESASTNQTSMYLCASSLAGVRETQYFGPGTRLLVL.

The J gene is TRBJ1-3, the V gene TRBV5-8, with no clear D. V was pared by 0 bases and J by 0 bases, with 4 bases between. Per the germline V gene, CDR1 is SGHTS and CDR2 is YDEGEE. The CDR3 spans 14 residues. The CDR3 spells CASSLEPSGNTIYF. The CDR3 bases are TGTGCCAGCAGCTTGGAACCCTCTGGAAACACCATATATTTT.

This clone occurred once. V and J are TRBV30 and TRBJ2-7; the match to TRBD2 covers 9 bases. The V and J ends lost 4 bases and 2 bases, in that order; junction bases with no gene match: 0. Germline CDR1 is GTSNPN and CDR2 is SVGIG (reference sequence). The CDR3 runs to 12 residues. CDR3 residues: CAWTSGTYEQYF. The CDR3 region has the DNA TGTGCCTGGACTAGCGGGACCTACGAGCAGTACTTC.